The present T cell receptor beta chain was sequenced within a study of cytomegalovirus exposure and HLA in healthy donors. Study-wide findings and caveats: Reports indicated that the classifier achieved high specificity and sensitivity in diagnosing cytomegalovirus status. Most TCR sequences were uncommon, yet certain public TCRs appeared in many donors. The investigators catalogued 150 or so TCR beta chains as cytomegalovirus-associated.

Germline CDR1 and CDR2: MNHEY and SMNVEV (reference sequence). This CDR3 region has 17 residues. V lost 2 bases, J lost 6 bases, and 22 bases lay in between. About this clone itself: Its target is unknown.

This table comes from immunoSEQ multiplex PCR, and its TCRdb copy is limited to in-frame clones, with some not included. The table has roughly 300,000 clones, 87% seen once. The chain combines TRBV27 with TRBJ2-5; D not resolved. The TCR comes from a woman between 25 and 40 years old in good health and CMV-seropositive. The sample consisted of PBMCs. The CDR3, as DNA: TGTGCCAGCAGTTTACCGCAGGTCCCGAGAGGAAGGAAGACCCAGTACTTC. Translating it yields CASSLPQVPRGRKTQYF.